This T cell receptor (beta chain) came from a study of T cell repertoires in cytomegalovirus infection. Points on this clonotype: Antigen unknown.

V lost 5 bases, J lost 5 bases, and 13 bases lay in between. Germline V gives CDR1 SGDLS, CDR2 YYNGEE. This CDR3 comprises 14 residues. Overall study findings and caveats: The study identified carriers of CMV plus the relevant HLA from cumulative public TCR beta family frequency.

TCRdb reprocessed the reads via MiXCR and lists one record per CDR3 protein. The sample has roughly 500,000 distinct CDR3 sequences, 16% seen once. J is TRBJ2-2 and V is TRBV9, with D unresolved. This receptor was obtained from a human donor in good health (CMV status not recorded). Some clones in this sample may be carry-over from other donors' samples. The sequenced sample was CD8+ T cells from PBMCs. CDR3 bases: TGTGCCAGCAGACCCCCCTTTGGAACCGGGGAGCTGTTTTTT. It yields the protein CASRPPFGTGELFF.